This TCR beta chain was documented in a study of blood T cells in healthy people across ages. The CDR3 is 13 residues long. In germline, CDR1 is SGHDT, CDR2 YYEEEE. The V segment lost 4 bases and the J segment 8 bases; nucleotides outside the gene matches: 7. A second about 6 to 12 cycle PCR used barcoded and J-beta primers. TCRdb passed the 5' RACE reads through MiXCR, listing each CDR3 protein once. The sample lists roughly 700,000 distinct CDR3 sequences; 25% were seen once. The sample holds a few counts of this clonotype. This same sample was also part of a study on T cells of mothers and their children.

The origin of this receptor is a boy aged 10-17 years in good health. The chain employs TRBV5-6 and TRBJ2-3; TRBD1 matches 7 bases. The sequencing input was blood. CDR3 sequence: CASSTGTEVTQYF. CDR3 bases: TGTGCCAGCAGCACCGGGACAGAAGTTACGCAGTATTTT.